These 18 T cell receptor beta chains share one sample of origin, sequenced in a study of T cells after yellow fever vaccination. From the 5' RACE reads, TCRdb called clonotypes with MiXCR, one entry per CDR3 protein. The sample lists around 200,000 distinct CDR3 sequences, 8% to 13% occurring once. Source: CD8+ T cells sorted from PBMCs, taken 15 days after the yellow fever booster vaccination. Receptors originate from a man in his late teens or twenties who received the YFV17D yellow fever vaccine.

This chain uses TRBV12-3 or TRBV12-4 with TRBJ1-3; D not resolved. The V and J ends lost 4 bases and 0 bases respectively, with 10 bases between them. CDR3 length equals 15 residues. In DNA, the CDR3 is TGTGCCAGCAGTTCCGGGCTGTACTCTGGAAACACCATATATTTT. Translating it yields CASSSGLYSGNTIYF.

This clonotype was recorded at least ten times. V and J are TRBV5-1 and TRBJ1-5, with D perhaps TRBD1 (6 bases). CDR1 and CDR2 from the germline V gene are SGHRS and YFSETQ. V lost 5 bases, J lost 5 bases, and 14 bases lay in between. The CDR3 has 14 residues. Here the CDR3 DNA reads TGCGCCAGCAGGGGCGGGGGGGCCGATCAGCCCCAGCATTTT. Encoded protein: CASRGGGADQPQHF.

This clonotype was detected only a few times. This chain uses TRBV4-2 with TRBJ1-2, with TRBD1 as a possible D gene (6 bases). The CDR3 runs 16 residues. CDR1 LGHNA and CDR2 YNFKEQ come from the germline V gene. V was shortened by 3 bases and J by 4 bases, with 18 bases between the two germline ends. The DNA of the CDR3 is TGTGCCAGCAGCCACCCGGGGGGGGGGCACATCTATGGCTACACCTTC. Amino acid sequence: CASSHPGGGHIYGYTF.

This clonotype was seen a handful of times. The chain combines TRBV6-6 with TRBJ2-2, with a weak D call TRBD2 (7 bases). Germline V gene data show CDR1 as MNHNY and CDR2 as SVGAGI (reference sequence). V was clipped by 4 bases and J by 7 bases, with 13 bases between them. The CDR3 loop spans 14 amino acids. The CDR3 DNA reads TGTGCCAGCAGTTTCGGGGGGCAGGTCGGGGAGCTGTTTTTT. This encodes CASSFGGQVGELFF.

The table lists this clonotype with many counts. The chain joins TRBV7-2 to TRBJ2-3; possible D gene TRBD2, 6 bases. The CDR3 loop spans 17 amino acids. Looked up from germline, CDR1 is SGHTA and CDR2 is FQGNSA. V gave up 5 bases and J gave up 4 bases, with 22 bases separating them. CDR3 residues: CASSPVRGYPSADTQYF. The CDR3 DNA reads as TGTGCCAGCAGCCCCGTTCGGGGGTACCCCTCAGCAGATACGCAGTATTTT.

This clonotype was seen a handful of times. V gene TRBV3-1 combines with J gene TRBJ2-5; D perhaps matches TRBD1 (6 bases). The CDR3 is 14 amino acids. V was shortened by 4 bases and J by 5 bases, with 14 bases between the two germline ends. Germline V gene lookup returns CDR1 LGHDT and CDR2 YNNKEL (reference sequence). CDR3: CASSLTGWGETQYF. In DNA form, the CDR3 reads TGTGCCAGCAGCCTTACAGGGTGGGGGGAGACCCAGTACTTC.

This clonotype was counted at least ten times. The rearrangement joins TRBV29-1 to TRBJ2-3, with 10 nucleotides matching TRBD1. Germline V gene data show CDR1 as SQVTM and CDR2 as ANQGSEA. J lost 6 bases, V lost 2 bases, and 5 bases had no gene match. The CDR3 loop spans 14 amino acids. CDR3 nucleotide sequence: TGCAGCGTTGAATTAGAGGACAGGGGGGATACGCAGTATTTT. Translated: CSVELEDRGDTQYF.

This clonotype was seen many times. The CDR3 loop reads CASSDWTVDEQYV. Written as DNA, the CDR3 is TGTGCCAGCAGTGATTGGACAGTAGACGAGCAGTACGTC. This chain uses TRBV6-1 with TRBJ2-7, with D perhaps matching TRBD1 (6 bases). Germline V gene sequence: CDR1 MNHNS, CDR2 SASEGT. With 3 bases removed from V and 5 bases from J, the gap between germline ends came to 11 bases. The length of the CDR3 is 13 residues.

V gene TRBV4-3 combines with J gene TRBJ2-1; 10 bases are shared with TRBD1. The CDR3 is made up of 17 amino acids. Unmatched junction bases numbered 13, after V lost 4 bases and J lost 7 bases. CDR1 is LGHNA and CDR2 is YSLEER in the germline V gene. The DNA of the CDR3 is TGCGCCAGCAGCCCCTCCAGGGGGACAGGGGCAGAAAATGAGCAGTTCTTC. Its protein is CASSPSRGTGAENEQFF.

This clonotype was recorded a few times. V usage is TRBV14 and J usage is TRBJ2-7; TRBD1 might be the D (5 bases). Germline values: CDR1 SGHDN, CDR2 FVKESK. This CDR3 is built from 14 residues. V was cut by 6 bases and J by 7 bases, with 19 bases left in between. The DNA for the CDR3 is TGTGCCAGCAGTCCACCAGGGTTCCCTGAGGAGCAGTACGTC. It encodes CASSPPGFPEEQYV.

The chain uses TRBV9 and TRBJ2-7, with 9 positions matching TRBD1. V was pared by 7 bases and J by 3 bases, with 11 bases of the junction left unmatched. The CDR3 is 15 residues long. Germline V gene data show CDR1 as SGDLS and CDR2 as YYNGEE. The CDR3 sequence is CASHPWTGDIYEQYF. The CDR3 DNA reads as TGTGCCAGCCATCCGTGGACAGGGGACATCTACGAGCAGTACTTC.

This chain connects TRBV6-6 to TRBJ1-2, with D unresolved. Trimming pared 2 bases from V and 4 bases from J, leaving 11 bases between. This CDR3 has 14 residues. The V gene's germline CDR1 is MNHNY and CDR2 SVGAGI (reference sequence). CDR3: CASSYSQLVYGYTF. The DNA for the CDR3 is TGTGCCAGCAGTTACAGTCAGTTAGTCTATGGCTACACCTTC.

This clonotype has just a few counts. The rearrangement uses TRBV28 and TRBJ2-2; weak D call: TRBD1 (6 bases). Germline V lookup: CDR1 MDHEN, CDR2 SYDVKM. The CDR3 contains 16 residues. The V end was cut by 6 bases, the J end by 3 bases, with 17 bases between. The CDR3 reads CASSPLQGYDTGELFF. The CDR3 region has the DNA TGTGCCAGCAGCCCTCTCCAGGGGTATGACACCGGGGAGCTGTTTTTT.

This chain joins TRBV4-2 and TRBJ1-1; D is unresolved. Germline CDR1 is LGHNA and CDR2 is YNFKEQ. Trimming removed 2 bases from V and 1 base from J, with 20 bases in between. CDR3 length equals 18 residues. The CDR3 spells CASSQYGEGFRANTEAFF. The CDR3 DNA reads as TGTGCCAGCAGCCAATACGGAGAGGGATTTAGGGCGAACACTGAAGCTTTCTTT.

This clonotype has a count of ten or more. The genes are TRBV4-3 and TRBJ1-4, with D uncertain. V lost 0 bases to trimming and J lost 0 bases, with 8 bases between them. The germline gives CDR1 LGHNA, CDR2 YSLEER. This CDR3 region has 16 residues. CDR3 residues: CASSQDWQATNEKLFF. CDR3 in DNA: TGCGCCAGCAGCCAAGATTGGCAGGCAACTAATGAAAAACTGTTTTTT.

CDR3 amino acids: CASGDPRRHSPLHF. The CDR3 bases are TGTGCCAGCGGGGACCCTCGGAGGCATTCACCCCTCCACTTT. This chain joins TRBV2 and TRBJ1-6; D is perhaps TRBD1 (5 bases). CDR1 is SNHLY and CDR2 is FYNNEI in the germline V gene. V shed 8 bases and J shed 8 bases, with 16 bases lying between them. This CDR3 is 14 amino acids long.

The rearrangement uses TRBV19 and TRBJ1-1, with 8 bases that match TRBD1. J gave up 6 bases and V 3 bases, and 6 bases lay outside the gene matches. This CDR3 has 14 amino acids. Germline CDR1 and CDR2: LNHDA and SQIVND (reference sequence). CDR3 sequence (DNA): TGTGCCAGTAGTATTACGGACAGGGCCCCTGAAGCTTTCTTT. This gives the protein CASSITDRAPEAFF.

The chain recombines TRBV7-2 with TRBJ2-5, with D possibly TRBD1 on 6 matching bases. The CDR3 consists of 16 residues. In germline, CDR1 is SGHTA, CDR2 FQGNSA. V lost 3 bases and J lost 3, with 17 bases in between. The CDR3 DNA sequence: TGTGCCAGCAGCTTCCCCGGGGTAGCAGGGGAAGAGACCCAGTACTTC. Translation gives CASSFPGVAGEETQYF.